This T cell receptor beta chain emerged from a study of cytomegalovirus exposure and HLA in healthy donors. Study-level information: Clustering assigned roughly 81% of the roughly 400 genotyped donors to the Caucasian-associated ancestry cluster.

Study-wide results and caveats: The authors later found HLA-associated TCR beta chains more clonally expanded than equally common others. According to reports, the classifier identified cytomegalovirus status with high specificity and sensitivity.

With regard to this clone: Its antigen is still unknown.

PCR was performed using 60 Vbeta and 13 Jbeta primers. The table came from immunoSEQ multiplex PCR; TCRdb's copy has only in-frame clones and leaves some out. Altogether around 100,000 clones are present, 73% being singletons, with the ten largest covering around 3.5%. The receptor was isolated from a man aged 40-55 years in good health and CMV-seronegative. The sequenced sample consisted of PBMCs.

CDR3 in DNA: TGCGCCAGCAGCTTGGGCACCCCTAGGGGGACTGAAGCTTTCTTT. It translates to CASSLGTPRGTEAFF. The chain joins TRBV5-1 to TRBJ1-1; weak D call: TRBD1 (6 bases). Germline lookup yields CDR1 SGHRS and CDR2 YFSETQ. The CDR3 extends over 15 amino acids. The V gene lost 0 bases and the J gene lost 5 bases, with 14 bases spanning the gap.